These 9 T cell receptor beta chains share one sample of origin, sequenced in a study of cytomegalovirus exposure and HLA in healthy donors. PCR used 60 Vbeta primers and 13 Jbeta primers. The repertoire was sequenced with immunoSEQ multiplex PCR; TCRdb's copy has only in-frame clones and lacks some. The sample holds about 130,000 clones, roughly 82% seen once. Sequencing was performed on PBMCs. The receptors stem from a man aged 25 to 40 in good health and CMV-seronegative.

The V and J genes are TRBV18 and TRBJ1-5; perhaps TRBD1 as D (5 bases). The CDR3 contains 14 residues. V gave up 3 bases and J gave up 6 bases, with 12 bases separating them. Germline CDR1 and CDR2: KGHSH and LQKENI. Written as DNA, the CDR3 is TGTGCCAGCTCACCGGACATCCGGGTTCAGCCCCAGCATTTT. Amino acid sequence: CASSPDIRVQPQHF.

The chain employs TRBV2 and TRBJ1-5; D remains ambiguous. The V and J ends lost 4 bases and 3 bases respectively, with 7 bases between them. CDR3 length: 13 amino acids. Germline V CDR1 and CDR2: SNHLY, FYNNEI. Here the CDR3 reads CASSGEVNQPQHF. The CDR3 nucleotides read TGTGCCAGCAGTGGAGAGGTCAATCAGCCCCAGCATTTT.

This clone was observed a few times. This chain links TRBV28 with TRBJ2-6, with TRBD2 as a possible D gene (6 bases). This CDR3 comprises 15 residues. Per germline, CDR1 MDHEN and CDR2 SYDVKM. Trimming cost V 3 bases and J 3 bases, with 9 bases left between them. The CDR3 loop reads CASSFRGGGANVLTF. CDR3 coding DNA: TGTGCCAGCAGTTTTCGGGGAGGTGGGGCCAACGTCCTGACTTTC. Full variable domain (rest looked up from reference TRBV28 and TRBJ2-6): DVKVTQSSRYLVKRTGEKVFLECVQDMDHENMFWYRQDPGLGLRLIYFSYDVKMKEKGDIPEGYSVSREKKERFSLILESASTNQTSMYLCASSFRGGGANVLTFGAGSRLTVL.

This clone was recorded only once. V and J are TRBV11-1 and TRBJ2-7; TRBD2 matches at 9 bases. Germline assignment: CDR1 SGHAT and CDR2 FQDESV (reference sequence). This CDR3 is 13 amino acids long. The junction had 1 base not matched to a gene; V was cut back by 5 bases and J by 2 bases. This chain's CDR3 is CASSRGGAYEQYF. The CDR3 bases are TGTGCCAGCAGCCGCGGGGGGGCCTACGAGCAGTACTTC.

This chain joins TRBV30 and TRBJ1-1; 9 bases map to TRBD1. There are 18 residues in the CDR3. The J segment lost 4 bases and the V segment lost 1 base, leaving 16 bases of the junction unmatched. Looked up from germline, CDR1 is GTSNPN and CDR2 is SVGIG (reference sequence). CDR3 sequence: CAWSGKTGTGRGSTEAFF. CDR3 sequence (DNA): TGTGCCTGGAGTGGGAAGACCGGGACAGGGAGGGGTAGCACTGAAGCTTTCTTT.

In its sample, this clone was seen a few times. The gene calls are TRBV7-9 and TRBJ2-5; TRBD2 matches 14 bases. In germline, CDR1 is SEHNR, CDR2 FQNEAQ (reference sequence). The CDR3 spans 17 residues. V dropped 3 bases and J dropped 4; count of bases not matched to a gene: 7. The CDR3 nucleotides are TGTGCCAGCAGCTTGGGACTAGCGGGAGTAGTGGGAGAGACCCAGTACTTC. Translating gives CASSLGLAGVVGETQYF.

This rearrangement joins TRBV14 to TRBJ2-3; TRBD2 is a possible D gene (6 bases). This CDR3 has 13 amino acids. Trimming left V 4 bases short and J 6 bases short, with 11 bases between. Germline CDR1 reads SGHDN; CDR2 reads FVKESK. CDR3 coding DNA: TGTGCCAGCAGCCCCCGAGCGGGTGATACGCAGTATTTT. This sequence encodes CASSPRAGDTQYF. The whole variable domain, remainder taken from reference TRBV14 and TRBJ2-3, is EAGVTQFPSHSVIEKGQTVTLRCDPISGHDNLYWYRRVMGKEIKFLLHFVKESKQDESGMPNNRFLAERTGGTYSTLKVQPAELEDSGVYFCASSPRAGDTQYFGPGTRLTVL.

This clone was found once. This chain connects TRBV19 to TRBJ2-5; the match to TRBD2 covers 10 bases. There are 15 residues in the CDR3. J lost 5 bases, V lost 5 bases, and 8 bases had no gene match. CDR1 is LNHDA and CDR2 is SQIVND in the germline V gene (reference sequence). CDR3 sequence: CASSLSGGAYETQYF. The DNA of the CDR3 is TGTGCCAGTAGTCTAAGCGGGGGGGCCTATGAGACCCAGTACTTC.

In its sample, this clone was seen a few times. The chain carries TRBV7-2 and TRBJ2-7; tentative D call: TRBD2 (5 bases). The CDR3 has 15 residues. Trimming cost V 0 bases and J 1 base, with 10 bases left between them. Germline CDR1 and CDR2: SGHTA and FQGNSA. The CDR3 sequence is CASSLAGRGSYEQYF. DNA of the CDR3: TGTGCCAGCAGCTTAGCAGGGCGCGGGTCCTACGAGCAGTACTTC.